These 10 T cell receptor beta chains share one sample of origin, sequenced in a study of spatial heterogeneity in lung cancer. TCRdb reanalysed the 5' RACE reads using MiXCR and keeps one entry per CDR3 protein. The table records around 48,000 distinct CDR3 sequences, roughly 5% of them present only once. Documented time point: sample taken at primary tumor resection. The sample consisted of PBMCs, taken at surgery. All receptors come from a male donor with early-stage non-small cell lung cancer.

This clonotype was counted many times. The chain carries TRBV29-1 and TRBJ2-1; 7 bases are a match to TRBD2. Germline-derived CDR1 and CDR2 are SQVTM and ANQGSEA. V lost 0 bases, J lost 4 bases, and 9 bases stayed unmatched. The CDR3 runs 16 residues. The CDR3 protein is CSVEDLAGAGYNEQFF. In DNA, the CDR3 is TGCAGCGTTGAAGATCTCGCGGGAGCAGGGTACAATGAGCAGTTCTTC.

This clonotype has a count of ten or more. The chain joins TRBV5-4 to TRBJ1-1; no clear D gene. Germline CDR1 reads SGHNT; CDR2 reads YYREEE (reference sequence). The length of the CDR3 is 11 residues. The V end was cut by 7 bases, the J end by 4 bases, with 8 bases between. This CDR3 is CASWTLTEAFF. Here the CDR3 DNA reads TGTGCCAGCTGGACGCTCACTGAAGCTTTCTTT.

On this clonotype itself: A much larger clone lies a single base off, so this may be a read error. Lacking the conserved final phenylalanine or tryptophan, this CDR3 likely reflects a read error. The CDR3: CATSLRLAGEETQYI. The CDR3 DNA follows: TGTGCCACCAGTCTCCGACTAGCGGGAGAAGAGACCCAGTACATC. This chain uses TRBV24-1 with TRBJ2-5; 12 nucleotides align to TRBD2. CDR3 length: 15 amino acids. V was clipped by 6 bases and J by 3 bases; unmatched bases: 4. Germline assignment: CDR1 KGHDR and CDR2 SFDVKD.

Comment on this clonotype: Germline and junction disagree at one end, which may indicate a read error. CDR3 sequence reads: CTSSTGTERDYTF. DNA of the CDR3: TGTACCAGCAGCACCGGGACGGAGAGGGACTACACCTTC. The V and J genes are TRBV6-2 or TRBV6-3 and TRBJ1-2; maybe TRBD1 (5 bases). The CDR3 length is 13 residues. CDR1 is MNHEY, CDR2 SVGEGT, per germline.

This clonotype was seen at least ten times. The chain combines TRBV20-1 with TRBJ2-3, with 11 positions matching TRBD2. The V and J ends lost 3 bases and 0 bases, in that order; junction bases with no gene match: 8. The CDR3 loop spans 17 amino acids. The V gene's germline CDR1 is DFQATT and CDR2 SNEGSKA (reference sequence). The CDR3 sequence: CSASLLAGAFSTDTQYF. CDR3 in DNA: TGCAGTGCTAGTCTACTAGCGGGAGCATTTAGCACAGATACGCAGTATTTT.

This clonotype was counted many times. The rearrangement joins TRBV3-1 to TRBJ2-2; 11 bases agree with TRBD2. This CDR3 is 19 amino acids long. V shed 5 bases, J shed 4 bases, and the junction held 15 bases outside the gene matches. Germline CDR1 and CDR2: LGHDT and YNNKEL (reference sequence). CDR3 region: CASSRQTSGRLPVTGELFF. CDR3 DNA: TGTGCCAGCAGCAGACAAACTAGCGGGAGACTTCCGGTCACCGGGGAGCTGTTTTTT.

Ten or more counts support this clonotype. This sequence joins TRBV5-1 and TRBJ2-5; D call uncertain. V shed 4 bases and J shed 1 base, with 2 bases lying between them. The CDR3 loop spans 11 amino acids. Germline V gives CDR1 SGHRS, CDR2 YFSETQ. In DNA form, the CDR3 reads TGCGCCAGCAGCCTCCAAGAGACCCAGTACTTC. Protein product: CASSLQETQYF.

Ten or more counts support this clonotype. The chain has TRBV7-8 and TRBJ2-5; the match to TRBD2 covers 7 bases. Trimming cost V 5 bases and J 3 bases; bases outside gene matches: 9. The CDR3 spans 15 residues. Germline V gene lookup returns CDR1 SGHVS and CDR2 FQNEAQ. The CDR3 is CASSTRSGTEETQYF. The CDR3 bases are TGTGCCAGCAGCACCCGAAGCGGGACCGAAGAGACCCAGTACTTC.

At least ten counts were recorded for this clonotype. CDR3 residues: CAISESSSGFSYEQYF. The CDR3 nucleotides are TGTGCCATCAGTGAGTCGTCTTCGGGTTTCTCCTACGAGCAGTACTTC. V gene TRBV10-3 combines with J gene TRBJ2-7; D gene unclear. There are 16 residues in the CDR3. Germline V gene lookup returns CDR1 ENHRY and CDR2 SYGVKD. Deletions cut 0 bases from V and 0 bases from J, with 12 bases between.

This clonotype showed up many times. V and J are TRBV7-8 and TRBJ2-1; 9 nucleotides align to TRBD2. The CDR3 totals 15 residues. Germline trimming cut 1 base from V and 5 bases from J; bases unmatched to any gene: 3. Germline V gives CDR1 SGHVS, CDR2 FQNEAQ. The CDR3 DNA sequence: TGTGCCAGCAGCTTAGTAGCGGGAGTAGACAATGAGCAGTTCTTC. Amino acids: CASSLVAGVDNEQFF.